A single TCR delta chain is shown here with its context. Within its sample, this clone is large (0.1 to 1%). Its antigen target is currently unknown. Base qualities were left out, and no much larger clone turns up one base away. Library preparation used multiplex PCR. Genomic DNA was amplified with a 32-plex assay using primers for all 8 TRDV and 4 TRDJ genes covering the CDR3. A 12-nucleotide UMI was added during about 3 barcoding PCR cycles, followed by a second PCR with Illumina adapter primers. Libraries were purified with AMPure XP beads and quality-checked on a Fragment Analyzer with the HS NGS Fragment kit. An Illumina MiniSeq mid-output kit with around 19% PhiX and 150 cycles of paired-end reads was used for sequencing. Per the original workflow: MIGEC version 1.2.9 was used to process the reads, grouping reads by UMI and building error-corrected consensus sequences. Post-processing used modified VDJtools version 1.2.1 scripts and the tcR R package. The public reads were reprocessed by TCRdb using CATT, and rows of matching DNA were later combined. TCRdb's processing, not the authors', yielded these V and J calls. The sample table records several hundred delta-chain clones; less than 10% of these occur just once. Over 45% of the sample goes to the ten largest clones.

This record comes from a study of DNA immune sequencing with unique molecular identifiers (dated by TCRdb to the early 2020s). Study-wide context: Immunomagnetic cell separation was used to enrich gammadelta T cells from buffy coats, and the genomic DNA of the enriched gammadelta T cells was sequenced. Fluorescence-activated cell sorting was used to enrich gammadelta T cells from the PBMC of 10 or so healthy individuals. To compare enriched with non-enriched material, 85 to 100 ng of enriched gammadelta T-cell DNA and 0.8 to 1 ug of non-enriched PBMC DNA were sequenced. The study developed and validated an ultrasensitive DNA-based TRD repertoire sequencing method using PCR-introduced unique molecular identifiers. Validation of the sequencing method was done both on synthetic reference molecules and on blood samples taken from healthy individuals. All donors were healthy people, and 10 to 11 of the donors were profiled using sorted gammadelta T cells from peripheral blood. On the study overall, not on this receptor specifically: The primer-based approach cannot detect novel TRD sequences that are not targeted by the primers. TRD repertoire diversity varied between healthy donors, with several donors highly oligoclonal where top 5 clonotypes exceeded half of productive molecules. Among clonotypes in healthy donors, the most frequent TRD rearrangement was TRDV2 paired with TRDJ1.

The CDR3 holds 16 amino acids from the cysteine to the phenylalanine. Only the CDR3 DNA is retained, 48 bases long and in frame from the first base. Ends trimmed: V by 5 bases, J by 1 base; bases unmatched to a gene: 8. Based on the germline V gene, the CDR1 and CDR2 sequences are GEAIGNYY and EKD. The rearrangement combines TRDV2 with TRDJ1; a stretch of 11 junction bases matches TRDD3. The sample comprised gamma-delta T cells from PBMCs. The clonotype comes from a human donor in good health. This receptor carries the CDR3 CACVGLGDRATDKLIF. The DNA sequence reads TGTGCCTGTGTGGGACTGGGGGATAGAGCCACCGATAAACTCATCTTT.